Shown below are 29 T cell receptor beta chains from a single sample sequenced in a study of T cell responses to AZD1222 COVID-19 vaccine. TCRdb's table, derived via immunoSEQ multiplex PCR, lists solely in-frame clones and lacks some. This sample has under 110,000 clones, with roughly 90% found just once. Sequences were derived from peripheral blood, sampled on day 0 of AZD1222 vaccination. The origin of the receptors is an adult in good health.

A single count supports this clone. CDR3 sequence: CASSDVGQAASYTF. DNA for the CDR3: TGCGCCAGCAGCGACGTCGGACAGGCCGCAAGCTACACCTTC. This chain uses TRBV5-1 with TRBJ1-2; 7 positions match TRBD1. CDR1 is SGHRS, CDR2 YFSETQ, per germline. This CDR3 region has 14 residues. V shed 4 bases, J shed 9 bases, and the junction held 12 bases outside the gene matches.

The chain recombines TRBV5-1 with TRBJ2-1, with 9 bases matching TRBD1. The CDR3 contains 14 residues. Germline loops: CDR1 SGHRS, CDR2 YFSETQ. The J segment lost 9 bases and the V segment lost 4 bases, leaving 8 bases of the junction unmatched. CDR3 protein: CASSPGQGLGEQFF. DNA for the CDR3: TGCGCCAGCAGCCCGGGACAGGGATTGGGTGAGCAGTTCTTC.

The chain recombines TRBV24-1 with TRBJ2-3; D is perhaps TRBD1 or TRBD2 (6 bases each). The V gene lost 3 bases and the J gene lost 6 bases, with 15 bases spanning the gap. The CDR3 length is 15 residues. CDR1 KGHDR and CDR2 SFDVKD come from the germline V gene. The CDR3, as DNA: TGTGCCACCAGTGATATCCCAGGGGACTCGGATACGCAGTATTTT. Its translation is CATSDIPGDSDTQYF.

The V and J genes are TRBV9 and TRBJ2-7; TRBD2 agrees at 9 bases. Germline V gene sequence: CDR1 SGDLS, CDR2 YYNGEE. V trimming: 0 bases; J trimming: 3 bases; junction bases outside the gene matches: 4. The CDR3 contains 15 residues. This CDR3 is CASSVEGSGSYEQYF. DNA of the CDR3: TGTGCCAGCAGCGTAGAGGGTAGCGGGAGCTACGAGCAGTACTTC.

The chain has TRBV6-6 and TRBJ1-6; perhaps TRBD1 as D (6 bases). The ends were cut back, 10 bases at V and 10 bases at J, with 23 bases in the middle. The CDR3 length is 15 residues. CDR1 is MNHNY, CDR2 SVGAGI, per germline (reference sequence). The CDR3 region has the DNA TGTGCCACCAGAGGGGAGACAGGCCCTGGGTCACCCCTCCACTTT. It yields the protein CATRGETGPGSPLHF.

The V gene is TRBV28, the J gene TRBJ1-2; weak D call: TRBD1 (5 bases). Germline CDR1 reads MDHEN; CDR2 reads SYDVKM. The CDR3 consists of 15 residues. V was clipped by 7 bases and J by 0 bases, with 15 bases between them. Here the CDR3 reads CASTPTGGANYGYTF. The CDR3 DNA is TGTGCCAGCACCCCCACGGGGGGGGCTAACTATGGCTACACCTTC.

This chain links TRBV5-6 with TRBJ2-3; D is unresolved. CDR1 and CDR2 (germline): SGHDT, YYEEEE. The CDR3 is made up of 14 amino acids. Trimming took 5 bases from V and 1 from J, leaving 11 bases between them. CDR3 DNA: TGTGCCAGCAGTTTTTTGGGTCGCACAGATACGCAGTATTTT. Amino acids: CASSFLGRTDTQYF.

The chain links TRBV6-6 to TRBJ2-1; 10 nucleotides align to TRBD2. The CDR3 has 15 residues. Germline lookup yields CDR1 MNHNY and CDR2 SVGAGI (reference sequence). Trimming cost V 0 bases and J 4 bases; bases outside gene matches: 0. CDR3 region: CASSYSLAGYNEQFF. CDR3 nucleotides: TGTGCCAGCAGTTACTCACTAGCGGGATACAATGAGCAGTTCTTC.

This clone was counted a single time. CDR3 amino acids: CASSIYWQVGNQPQHF. The CDR3 DNA reads as TGTGCCAGTAGTATATATTGGCAGGTGGGCAATCAGCCCCAGCATTTT. This chain links TRBV19 with TRBJ1-5, with unresolved D. CDR1 LNHDA and CDR2 SQIVND come from the germline V gene (reference sequence). The CDR3 is 16 amino acids. Trimming pared 2 bases from V and 2 bases from J, leaving 13 bases between.

This chain connects TRBV10-1 to TRBJ2-1; D ambiguous. The CDR3 runs to 13 residues. Germline V lookup: CDR1 WNHNN, CDR2 SYGVQD (reference sequence). Trimming pared 1 base from V and 7 bases from J, leaving 8 bases between. For the CDR3, the DNA is TGCGCCAGCAGTGAGTACTGGGAAAATGAGCAGTTCTTC. Its protein is CASSEYWENEQFF.

This sequence joins TRBV28 and TRBJ2-7; TRBD1 agrees at 7 bases. After removal of 6 bases from V and 3 bases from J, the junction contained 5 bases not matched to a gene. Per germline, CDR1 MDHEN and CDR2 SYDVKM. The CDR3 length is 13 residues. The CDR3 nucleotides are TGTGCCAGCAGGACAGGGAAGAACTACGAGCAGTACTTC. As protein: CASRTGKNYEQYF.

Comment on this clone: Other DNA sequences in the sample encode the same CDR3. The chain couples TRBV6-5 to TRBJ2-3; the D gene is possibly TRBD2 (6 bases). The CDR3 runs 12 residues. Deletions cut 9 bases from V and 0 bases from J, with 7 bases between. Germline V gives CDR1 MNHEY, CDR2 SVGAGI. This CDR3 reads CASSGSTDTQYF. The DNA for the CDR3 is TGTGCCAGTAGCGGTAGCACAGATACGCAGTATTTT.

This sequence joins TRBV18 and TRBJ1-4; no firm D call. The CDR3 is 14 residues long. The germline V gene has CDR1 KGHSH and CDR2 LQKENI. V lost 3 bases and J lost 6, with 11 bases in between. The CDR3, as DNA: TGTGCCAGCTCACCTCTGGCAAGGGATGAAAAACTGTTTTTT. It is translated as CASSPLARDEKLFF.

V is TRBV10-1 and J is TRBJ2-5; D call uncertain. Trimming removed 6 bases from V and 2 bases from J, with 16 bases in between. Germline loops: CDR1 WNHNN, CDR2 SYGVQD (reference sequence). This CDR3 comprises 15 residues. CDR3 region: CASSSRAENQETQYF. Here the CDR3 DNA reads TGCGCCAGCAGCTCAAGGGCAGAGAATCAAGAGACCCAGTACTTC.

This chain links TRBV6-5 with TRBJ1-2; no clear D. The CDR3 length is 14 residues. Looked up from germline, CDR1 is MNHEY and CDR2 is SVGAGI. V was clipped by 6 bases and J by 0 bases, with 11 bases between them. The CDR3 sequence is CASRSPVPNYGYTF. In DNA, the CDR3 is TGTGCCAGCAGGTCACCCGTACCTAACTATGGCTACACCTTC.

The rearrangement links TRBV7-3 to TRBJ2-1; no definite D call. Looked up from germline, CDR1 is SGHTA and CDR2 is FQGTGA. The CDR3 covers 12 residues. V was clipped by 5 bases and J by 9 bases, with 11 bases between them. DNA for the CDR3: TGTGCCAGCAGCCCAAACTTGGGTGAGCAGTTCTTC. This gives the protein CASSPNLGEQFF.

The chain recombines TRBV9 with TRBJ2-7, with TRBD2 matching over 11 bases. Germline V gives CDR1 SGDLS, CDR2 YYNGEE. The trim removed 2 bases at V and 2 bases at J, leaving 6 bases unmatched. This CDR3 has 16 residues. The DNA for the CDR3 is TGTGCCAGCAGCGTGGGGGGGACTAGCGGTACCTACGAGCAGTACTTC. Its protein product is CASSVGGTSGTYEQYF. The whole variable domain, remainder taken from reference TRBV9 and TRBJ2-7, is DSGVTQTPKHLITATGQRVTLRCSPRSGDLSVYWYQQSLDQGLQFLIQYYNGEERAKGNILERFSAQQFPDLHSELNLSSLELGDSALYFCASSVGGTSGTYEQYFGPGTRLTVT.

The chain employs TRBV6-6 and TRBJ2-7, with 7 bases matching TRBD1. Germline-derived CDR1 and CDR2 are MNHNY and SVGAGI (reference sequence). V gave up 10 bases and J gave up 7 bases; unmatched junction bases: 10. CDR3 length: 12 amino acids. DNA for the CDR3: TGTGCCACCTCAATAGGGGGCGCGGAGCAGTACTTC. Its protein is CATSIGGAEQYF.

The chain uses TRBV5-1 and TRBJ2-3; 7 positions agree with TRBD1. The length of the CDR3 is 13 residues. V was pared by 9 bases and J by 0 bases, with 4 bases of the junction left unmatched. CDR1 is SGHRS, CDR2 YFSETQ, per germline. The chain's CDR3 is CATKGASTDTQYF. The CDR3 DNA reads TGCGCCACAAAGGGGGCCAGCACAGATACGCAGTATTTT.

The chain joins TRBV18 to TRBJ2-7; 9 nucleotides line up with TRBD1. V trimming: 6 bases; J trimming: 6 bases; junction bases outside the gene matches: 9. The germline V gene encodes CDR1 KGHSH and CDR2 LQKENI. The CDR3 runs 14 residues. Here the CDR3 reads CASSPGTGQGEQYF. CDR3 coding DNA: TGTGCCAGCTCTCCTGGGACAGGGCAAGGCGAGCAGTACTTC. The entire variable domain, with the rest obtained from reference TRBV18 and TRBJ2-7, is as follows: NAGVMQNPRHLVRRRGQEARLRCSPMKGHSHVYWYRQLPEEGLKFMVYLQKENIIDESGMPKERFSAEFPKEGPSILRIQQVVRGDSAAYFCASSPGTGQGEQYFGPGTRLTVT.

V and J are TRBV5-1 and TRBJ1-4, with a weak D call TRBD1 (6 bases). Germline lookup yields CDR1 SGHRS and CDR2 YFSETQ. V was cut by 4 bases and J by 5 bases, with 12 bases left in between. The CDR3 loop spans 14 amino acids. CDR3 protein: CASSGGDKNEKLFF. The DNA for the CDR3 is TGCGCCAGCAGCGGTGGGGACAAAAATGAAAAACTGTTTTTT.

V gene TRBV30 combines with J gene TRBJ2-3; no clear D gene. Deletions cut 4 bases from V and 5 bases from J, with 7 bases between. Per germline, CDR1 GTSNPN and CDR2 SVGIG (reference sequence). The CDR3 runs to 11 residues. The CDR3: CAWKIGDTQYF. The CDR3 nucleotides are TGTGCCTGGAAAATCGGAGATACGCAGTATTTT. The full variable domain, in which reference TRBV30 and TRBJ2-3 provide the parts outside the CDR3, is SQTIHQWPATLVQPVGSPLSLECTVEGTSNPNLYWYRQAAGRGLQLLFYSVGIGQISSEVPQNLSASRPQDRQFILSSKKLLLSDSGFYLCAWKIGDTQYFGPGTRLTVL.

V is TRBV28 and J is TRBJ1-1; D call uncertain. The germline V gene encodes CDR1 MDHEN and CDR2 SYDVKM. The CDR3 has 11 residues. The V and J ends lost 6 bases and 1 base respectively, with 3 bases between them. The CDR3 nucleotides read TGTGCCAGCAGGGAGAACACTGAAGCTTTCTTT. As protein: CASRENTEAFF.

The chain combines TRBV3-1 (or the pseudogene TRBV3-2) with TRBJ2-7; D possibly corresponds to TRBD2 (5 bases). Trimming shortened V by 4 bases and J by 2 bases, and 15 bases separated the two germline ends. The CDR3 has 15 residues. The germline gives CDR1 LGHDT, CDR2 YNNKEL (reference sequence). CDR3 coding DNA: TGTGCCAGCAGCCGACCCGGGGTAGATCCCTACGAGCAGTACTTC. It codes for CASSRPGVDPYEQYF.

This sequence joins TRBV29-1 and TRBJ2-7, with TRBD2 matching 8 bases. The V and J ends lost 5 bases and 1 base, in that order; junction bases with no gene match: 7. Germline V lookup: CDR1 SQVTM, CDR2 ANQGSEA. CDR3 length: 14 residues. DNA of the CDR3: TGCAGCGTTTTCGAGCGGGAGCGGTCCTACGAGCAGTACTTC. Amino acids: CSVFERERSYEQYF.

This chain links TRBV12-3 or TRBV12-4 with TRBJ2-1; D is unclear. V lost 3 bases to trimming and J lost 7 bases, with 7 bases between them. This CDR3 has 12 residues. CDR3 region: CASSFYGNEQFF. The CDR3 DNA reads TGTGCCAGCAGTTTTTATGGGAATGAGCAGTTCTTC.

The V call is TRBV5-4, the J call TRBJ1-1; 7 positions match TRBD1. Per germline, CDR1 SGHNT and CDR2 YYREEE (reference sequence). There are 14 residues in the CDR3. J was trimmed by 7 bases and V by 4 bases; bases with no gene match: 10. CDR3 sequence: CASSIPPGGGEAFF. DNA of the CDR3: TGTGCCAGCAGCATCCCACCAGGGGGGGGTGAAGCTTTCTTT.

This chain links TRBV4-2 with TRBJ2-5; 14 nucleotides agree with TRBD2. The V gene end was trimmed by 3 bases and the J gene end by 3 bases; junction bases not matched to a gene: 6. This CDR3 is built from 17 residues. Per germline, CDR1 LGHNA and CDR2 YNFKEQ. This CDR3 reads CASSQGSTSGREETQYF. The CDR3 nucleotides are TGTGCCAGCAGCCAGGGGTCGACTAGCGGGAGGGAAGAGACCCAGTACTTC.

This rearrangement joins TRBV4-1 to TRBJ2-7; TRBD1 is a possible D gene (5 bases). The V gene's germline CDR1 is MGHRA and CDR2 YSYEKL. This CDR3 is built from 13 residues. Trimming shortened V by 0 bases and J by 7 bases, and 10 bases separated the two germline ends. The CDR3 region is CASSQDIQAEQYF. The CDR3 region has the DNA TGCGCCAGCAGCCAAGATATACAGGCAGAGCAGTACTTC.